This T cell receptor beta chain was identified in a study of technical replicates of blood from several donors. Only in-frame clones appear in the TCRdb table, and some are missing; sequencing was by immunoSEQ multiplex PCR. The sample has tens of thousands of clones; approximately 90% are singletons. Germline assignment: CDR1 MNHEY and CDR2 SVGAGI. The CDR3 length is 13 residues. J lost 6 bases, V lost 10 bases, and 7 bases had no gene match. The sequencing input was T cells isolated from PBMCs. The sequence was obtained from a human donor in good health. The V gene is TRBV6-5, the J gene TRBJ1-2; 11 bases are a match to TRBD1. DNA of the CDR3: TGTGCCACCCGGACAGGGGGCACGAATGGCTACACCTTC. This encodes CATRTGGTNGYTF.